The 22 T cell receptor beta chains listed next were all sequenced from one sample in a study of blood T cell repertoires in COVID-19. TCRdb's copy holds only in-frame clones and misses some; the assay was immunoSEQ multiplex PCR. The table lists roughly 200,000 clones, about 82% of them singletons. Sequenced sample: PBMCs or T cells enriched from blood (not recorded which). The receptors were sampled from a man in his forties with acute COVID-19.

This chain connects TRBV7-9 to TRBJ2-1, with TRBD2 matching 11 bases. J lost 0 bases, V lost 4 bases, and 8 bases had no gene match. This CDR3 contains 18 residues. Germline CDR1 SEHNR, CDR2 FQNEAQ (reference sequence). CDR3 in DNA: TGTGCCAGCAGCTCGACAACTAGCGGGAGCGTCTCCTACAATGAGCAGTTCTTC. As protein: CASSSTTSGSVSYNEQFF.

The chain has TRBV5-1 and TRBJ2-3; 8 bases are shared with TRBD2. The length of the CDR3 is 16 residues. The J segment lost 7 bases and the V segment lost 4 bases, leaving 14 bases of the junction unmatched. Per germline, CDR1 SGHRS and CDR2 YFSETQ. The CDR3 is CASSPPQRGFGNTQYF. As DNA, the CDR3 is TGCGCCAGCAGCCCCCCCCAGCGGGGGTTCGGAAATACGCAGTATTTT.

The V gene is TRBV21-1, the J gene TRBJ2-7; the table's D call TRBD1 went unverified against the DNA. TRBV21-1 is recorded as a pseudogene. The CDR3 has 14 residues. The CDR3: CASSKGRGNYEQYF. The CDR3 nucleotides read TGTGCCAGCAGCAAAGGAAGGGGGAACTACGAGCAGTACTTC.

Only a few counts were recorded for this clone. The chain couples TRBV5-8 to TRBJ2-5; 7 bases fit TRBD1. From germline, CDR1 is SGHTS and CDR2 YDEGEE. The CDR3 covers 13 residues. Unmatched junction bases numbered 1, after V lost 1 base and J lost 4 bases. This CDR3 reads CASSLTGVETQYF. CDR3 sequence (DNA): TGTGCCAGCAGCTTGACAGGGGTAGAGACCCAGTACTTC.

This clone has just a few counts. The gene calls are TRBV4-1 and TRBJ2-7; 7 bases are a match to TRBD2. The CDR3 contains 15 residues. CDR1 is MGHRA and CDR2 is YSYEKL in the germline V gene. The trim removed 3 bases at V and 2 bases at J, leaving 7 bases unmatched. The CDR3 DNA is TGCGCCAGCAGCCAGACCCCGGGACTAACCTACGAGCAGTACTTC. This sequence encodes CASSQTPGLTYEQYF.

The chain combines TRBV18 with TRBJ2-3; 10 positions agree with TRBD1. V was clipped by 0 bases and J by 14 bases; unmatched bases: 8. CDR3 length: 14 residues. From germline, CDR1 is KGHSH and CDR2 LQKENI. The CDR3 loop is CASSPPVGTGEAYF. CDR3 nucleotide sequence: TGTGCCAGCTCACCACCGGTGGGGACAGGGGAAGCGTATTTT.

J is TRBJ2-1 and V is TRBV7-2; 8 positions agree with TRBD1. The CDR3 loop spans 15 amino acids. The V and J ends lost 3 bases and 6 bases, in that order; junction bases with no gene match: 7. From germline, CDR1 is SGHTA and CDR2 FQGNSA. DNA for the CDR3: TGTGCCAGCAGCTTTTCCGGACAGGGTTCCAATGAGCAGTTCTTC. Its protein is CASSFSGQGSNEQFF.

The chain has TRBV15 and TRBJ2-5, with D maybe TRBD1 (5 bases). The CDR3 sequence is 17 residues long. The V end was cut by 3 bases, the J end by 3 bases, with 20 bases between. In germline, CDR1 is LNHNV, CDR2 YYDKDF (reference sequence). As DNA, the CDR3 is TGTGCCACCAGCAGGACCGTGGACACCCGGTACGAAGAGACCCAGTACTTC. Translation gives CATSRTVDTRYEETQYF.

CDR3: CASRGTGRYEQYF. CDR3 DNA sequence: TGTGCCAGCAGAGGAACAGGGAGATACGAGCAGTACTTC. The J gene is TRBJ2-7, the V gene TRBV6-5, with TRBD1 as a possible D gene (6 bases). The CDR3 has 13 amino acids. V lost 6 bases to trimming and J lost 4 bases, with 13 bases between them. Germline loops: CDR1 MNHEY, CDR2 SVGAGI.

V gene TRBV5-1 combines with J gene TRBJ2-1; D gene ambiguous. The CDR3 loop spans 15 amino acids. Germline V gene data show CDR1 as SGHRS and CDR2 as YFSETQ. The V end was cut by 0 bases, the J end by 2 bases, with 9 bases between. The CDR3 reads CASSLGSTPYNEQFF. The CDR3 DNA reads TGCGCCAGCAGCTTGGGGTCTACCCCCTACAATGAGCAGTTCTTC.

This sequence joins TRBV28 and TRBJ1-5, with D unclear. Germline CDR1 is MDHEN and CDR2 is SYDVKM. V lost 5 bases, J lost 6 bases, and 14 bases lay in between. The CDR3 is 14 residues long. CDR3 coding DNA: TGTGCCAGCAGTCCCAGCCCAGCGGGTCAGCCCCAGCATTTT. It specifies CASSPSPAGQPQHF.

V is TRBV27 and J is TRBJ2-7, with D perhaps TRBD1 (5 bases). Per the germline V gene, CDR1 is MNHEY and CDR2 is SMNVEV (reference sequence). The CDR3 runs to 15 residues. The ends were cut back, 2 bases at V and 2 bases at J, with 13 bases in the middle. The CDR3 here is CASSLIQGSTYEQYF. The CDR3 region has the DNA TGTGCCAGCAGTTTAATCCAGGGATCGACCTACGAGCAGTACTTC.

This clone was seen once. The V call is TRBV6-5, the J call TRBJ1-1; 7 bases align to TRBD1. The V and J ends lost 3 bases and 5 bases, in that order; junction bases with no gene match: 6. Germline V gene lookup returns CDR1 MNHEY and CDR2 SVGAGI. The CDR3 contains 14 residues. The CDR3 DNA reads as TGTGCCAGCAGTTATGGGGCAGGGGGGACTGAAGCTTTCTTT. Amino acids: CASSYGAGGTEAFF.

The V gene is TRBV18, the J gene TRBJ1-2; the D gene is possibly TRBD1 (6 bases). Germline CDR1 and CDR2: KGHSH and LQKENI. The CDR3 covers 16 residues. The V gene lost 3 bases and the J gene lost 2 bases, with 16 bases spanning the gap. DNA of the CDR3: TGTGCCAGCTCACCCCGGTCGACAGGAGACAACTATGGCTACACCTTC. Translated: CASSPRSTGDNYGYTF.

In nucleotides, the CDR3 is TGCAGCGTTGAGGGGCGAGAGGACACCATATATTTT. Translating gives CSVEGREDTIYF. V and J are TRBV29-1 and TRBJ1-3; TRBD1 might be the D (5 bases). The CDR3 spans 12 residues. Germline CDR1 and CDR2: SQVTM and ANQGSEA. The ends were cut back, 3 bases at V and 8 bases at J, with 11 bases in the middle. The whole variable domain, filled in from reference TRBV29-1 and TRBJ1-3, reads SAVISQKPSRDICQRGTSLTIQCQVDSQVTMMFWYRQQPGQSLTLIATANQGSEATYESGFVIDKFPISRPNLTFSTLTVSNMSPEDSSIYLCSVEGREDTIYFGEGSWLTVV.

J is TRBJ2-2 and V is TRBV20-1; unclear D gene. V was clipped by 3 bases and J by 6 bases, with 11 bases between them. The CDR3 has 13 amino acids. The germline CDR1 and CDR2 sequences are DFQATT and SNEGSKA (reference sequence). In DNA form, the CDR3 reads TGCAGTGCTAGTTTTCCTCCGGCCGGGGAGCTGTTTTTT. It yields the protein CSASFPPAGELFF.

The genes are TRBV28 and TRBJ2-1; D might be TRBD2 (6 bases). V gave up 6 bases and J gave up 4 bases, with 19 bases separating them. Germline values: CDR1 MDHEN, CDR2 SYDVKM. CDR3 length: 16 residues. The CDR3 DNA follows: TGTGCCAGCAGGGACCGGGGGAAGGGTGTTTACAATGAGCAGTTCTTC. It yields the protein CASRDRGKGVYNEQFF. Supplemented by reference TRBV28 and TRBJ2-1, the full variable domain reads DVKVTQSSRYLVKRTGEKVFLECVQDMDHENMFWYRQDPGLGLRLIYFSYDVKMKEKGDIPEGYSVSREKKERFSLILESASTNQTSMYLCASRDRGKGVYNEQFFGPGTRLTVL.

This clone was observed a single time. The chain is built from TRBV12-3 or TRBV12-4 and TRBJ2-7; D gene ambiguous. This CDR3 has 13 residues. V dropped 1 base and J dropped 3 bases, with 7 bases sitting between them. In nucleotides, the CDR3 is TGTGCCAGCAGTTTAGGGGCTCTCTACGAGCAGTACTTC. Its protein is CASSLGALYEQYF.

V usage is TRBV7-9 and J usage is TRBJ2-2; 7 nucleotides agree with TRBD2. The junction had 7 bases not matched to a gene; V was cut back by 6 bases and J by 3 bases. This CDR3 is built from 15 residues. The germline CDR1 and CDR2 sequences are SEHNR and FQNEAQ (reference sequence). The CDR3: CASSRGRIYTGELFF. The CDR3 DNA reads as TGTGCCAGCAGTCGCGGGAGAATTTACACCGGGGAGCTGTTTTTT.

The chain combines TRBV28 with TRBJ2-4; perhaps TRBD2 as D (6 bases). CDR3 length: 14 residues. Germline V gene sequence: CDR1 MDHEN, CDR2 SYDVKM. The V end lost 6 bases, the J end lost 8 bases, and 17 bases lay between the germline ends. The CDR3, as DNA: TGTGCCAGCAGCTTTATCTCATCGGGAGACATTCAGTACTTC. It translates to CASSFISSGDIQYF.

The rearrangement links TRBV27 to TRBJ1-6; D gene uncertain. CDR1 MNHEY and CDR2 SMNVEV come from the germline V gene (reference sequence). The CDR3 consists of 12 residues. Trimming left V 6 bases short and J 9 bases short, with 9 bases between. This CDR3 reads CASSGRSSPLHF. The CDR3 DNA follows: TGTGCCAGCAGCGGGAGGAGTTCACCCCTCCACTTT.

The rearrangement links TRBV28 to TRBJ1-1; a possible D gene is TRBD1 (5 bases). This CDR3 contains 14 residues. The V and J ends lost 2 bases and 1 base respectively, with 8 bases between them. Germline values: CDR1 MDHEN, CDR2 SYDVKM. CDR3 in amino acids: CASSLGASNTEAFF. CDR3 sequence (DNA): TGTGCCAGCAGTTTAGGGGCCTCGAACACTGAAGCTTTCTTT.